Below, one TCR beta chain is given with its context. Its target is unknown. Libraries were prepared by immunoSEQ multiplex PCR; TCRdb keeps only in-frame clonotypes and omits some of them. The sample yields tens of thousands of clones, 75% to 95% seen once. The time point: week 5, during vaccination. In every dose of vaccine, 300 ug of mutant IDH1 20-mer peptide was given alongside topical imiquimod. The CDR3 has 14 amino acids. CDR1 SGHRS and CDR2 YFSETQ come from the germline V gene. Trimming shortened V by 4 bases and J by 7 bases, and 17 bases separated the two germline ends. The data are from a study of a mutant IDH1 vaccine in newly diagnosed glioma.

The chain carries TRBV5-1 and TRBJ1-1; D call uncertain. The receptor comes from a woman aged 45-65 years with glioma. The specimen comprised PBMCs, sampled from a glioma patient whose treatment included an IDH1 peptide vaccine. This chain's CDR3 is CASSPQAASFEAFF. The CDR3 region has the DNA TGCGCCAGCAGCCCCCAGGCGGCCTCCTTTGAAGCTTTCTTT.